The T cell receptor beta chain under discussion was sequenced for a study of shared clonotypes between healthy human individuals. Sequenced by immunoSEQ multiplex PCR; TCRdb stores in-frame clones only, minus some. Found here are about 2.4 million clones, about 92% of them singletons; the top ten hold roughly 0.14%. This CDR3 contains 14 residues. Unmatched junction bases numbered 9, after V lost 7 bases and J lost 7 bases. The V gene's germline CDR1 is MNHNS and CDR2 SASEGT. This clone was detected only once. The antigen remains unidentified. A split of CD4+ cells into CD45RA+ naive and CD45RA-negative memory subsets was performed. Study-wide results and limits: Clonotype sharing among donors was expected to depend on sequencing depth.

The V and J genes are TRBV6-1 and TRBJ1-4, with TRBD1 matching over 7 bases. Input material: naive CD4+ T cells sorted from blood. Subset of the sample: CD45RA+ positively selected. The receptor was isolated from a man aged 18 to 29 in good health. This CDR3 reads CASNPDRKLEKLFF. The CDR3 nucleotides read TGTGCCAGCAACCCGGACAGGAAGCTTGAAAAACTGTTTTTT.